This T cell receptor (beta chain) was identified in a study of siplizumab effects on memory and regulatory T cells. Assay used: immunoSEQ multiplex PCR; TCRdb lists only in-frame clones, some missing. Among around 83,000 clones, 85% to 90% were seen once, and the ten largest hold approximately 15%. Of note for this clone: The antigen is undetermined.

Notes on the study in general: Memory cells seemed less diverse than naive T cells, which also seemed major contributors to the alloresponse.

The TCR sequence derives from a human donor in good health. The sample consisted of CD4+ T cells sorted from blood.

Here the CDR3 reads CASNPGTHGIEQFF. CDR3 bases: TGCGCCAGCAACCCGGGGACTCATGGGATTGAGCAGTTCTTC. The V and J genes are TRBV5-1 and TRBJ2-1, with D possibly TRBD2 on 6 matching bases. From germline, CDR1 is SGHRS and CDR2 YFSETQ. V gave up 6 bases and J gave up 9 bases, with 19 bases separating them. The CDR3 spans 14 residues.